The 19 T cell receptor beta chains given below trace back to one sample, sequenced in a study of T cell responses to AZD1222 COVID-19 vaccine. Clones were read by immunoSEQ multiplex PCR, and TCRdb kept only the in-frame ones, dropping some. The repertoire includes more than 100,000 clones, about 90% of them detected once, and more than 13% sits in the top ten. The specimen was peripheral blood, collected on day 0 of AZD1222 vaccination. The receptors come from an adult in good health.

The chain is built from TRBV6-5 and TRBJ1-4, with 7 bases that match TRBD1. Germline V gene lookup returns CDR1 MNHEY and CDR2 SVGAGI. The CDR3 is 15 residues long. Trimming at V came to 6 bases and at J to 5 bases, leaving 9 bases not matched to a gene. CDR3 protein: CASSLRQGTNEKLFF. The CDR3 DNA sequence: TGTGCCAGCAGCTTGAGACAGGGCACGAATGAAAAACTGTTTTTT.

V and J are TRBV19 and TRBJ1-4; 8 bases are shared with TRBD1. V lost 3 bases and J lost 8; bases outside the gene matches: 5. CDR3 length equals 14 residues. Germline CDR1 is LNHDA and CDR2 is SQIVND (reference sequence). CDR3 nucleotide sequence: TGTGCCAGTAGTATCAGGGGGCTTACAGAAAAACTGTTTTTT. Its translation: CASSIRGLTEKLFF.

The rearrangement uses TRBV19 and TRBJ2-7, with D perhaps given as TRBD1 or TRBD2 (6 bases each). The V gene lost 0 bases and the J gene lost 5 bases, with 17 bases spanning the gap. The CDR3 is 16 amino acids. The germline CDR1 and CDR2 sequences are LNHDA and SQIVND (reference sequence). CDR3: CASSIDLGGSGNEQYF. As DNA, the CDR3 is TGTGCCAGTAGTATAGATCTGGGGGGCAGTGGGAACGAGCAGTACTTC.

The chain joins TRBV27 to TRBJ1-4; 9 positions match TRBD1. Per the germline V gene, CDR1 is MNHEY and CDR2 is SMNVEV (reference sequence). Trimming at V came to 5 bases and at J to 6 bases, leaving 10 bases not matched to a gene. This CDR3 comprises 16 residues. Here the CDR3 reads CASSPRTGALDEKLFF. The CDR3 bases are TGTGCCAGCAGTCCCCGGACAGGGGCGCTCGATGAAAAACTGTTTTTT.

CDR3 loop: CASSIALTGGESIGYTF. The CDR3 DNA reads TGTGCCAGTAGTATAGCCCTGACAGGGGGCGAATCAATCGGCTACACCTTC. The chain combines TRBV19 with TRBJ1-2; 10 bases line up with TRBD1. The J segment lost 8 bases and the V segment lost 1 base, leaving 13 bases of the junction unmatched. The CDR3 contains 17 residues. Looked up from germline, CDR1 is LNHDA and CDR2 is SQIVND (reference sequence).

The chain is built from TRBV6-5 and TRBJ1-1; possibly TRBD1 for D (5 bases). The germline gives CDR1 MNHEY, CDR2 SVGAGI. Trimming stripped 11 bases from V and 0 bases from J, with 13 bases between. This CDR3 comprises 13 residues. The CDR3 DNA follows: TGTGCCGCACGGGGCCCTATGAACACTGAAGCTTTCTTT. This gives the protein CAARGPMNTEAFF.

The V and J genes are TRBV15 and TRBJ1-5, with 7 bases fitting TRBD1. With V trimmed by 4 bases and J by 6 bases, 6 bases remained unmatched. The length of the CDR3 is 14 residues. The germline V gene has CDR1 LNHNV and CDR2 YYDKDF (reference sequence). The CDR3 nucleotides are TGTGCCACCAGCACATTAACAGGGGTTCAGCCCCAGCATTTT. Encoded protein: CATSTLTGVQPQHF.

V and J are TRBV29-1 and TRBJ2-1, with 8 bases fitting TRBD2. The V gene's germline CDR1 is SQVTM and CDR2 ANQGSEA. J lost 0 bases, V lost 4 bases, and 2 bases had no gene match. The CDR3 has 14 residues. The chain's CDR3 is CSVVREDSYNEQFF. In DNA, the CDR3 is TGCAGCGTTGTGCGGGAGGACTCCTACAATGAGCAGTTCTTC.

The V call is TRBV2, the J call TRBJ1-3, with D unresolved. There are 13 residues in the CDR3. The V gene's germline CDR1 is SNHLY and CDR2 FYNNEI. V gave up 10 bases and J gave up 0 bases, with 10 bases separating them. CDR3 loop: CATLGGSGNTIYF. The CDR3 DNA reads as TGTGCCACCCTCGGCGGCTCTGGAAACACCATATATTTT. Full variable domain (outside the CDR3, taken from reference TRBV2 and TRBJ1-3): EPEVTQTPSHQVTQMGQEVILRCVPISNHLYFYWYRQILGQKVEFLVSFYNNEISEKSEIFDDQFSVERPDGSNFTLKIRSTKLEDSAMYFCATLGGSGNTIYFGEGSWLTVV.

The chain couples TRBV30 to TRBJ2-7, with D maybe TRBD2 (7 bases). Trimming took off 0 bases at V and 2 bases at J, with 11 bases between the two ends. CDR3 length: 14 residues. Germline CDR1 and CDR2: GTSNPN and SVGIG (reference sequence). For the CDR3, the DNA is TGTGCCTGGAGTGTAGGGGGGGGCACCTACGAGCAGTACTTC. It encodes CAWSVGGGTYEQYF.

The chain is built from TRBV7-2 and TRBJ2-7, with 16 bases aligning to TRBD2. The CDR3 spans 19 residues. Trimming cost V 3 bases and J 3 bases; bases outside gene matches: 11. Germline assignment: CDR1 SGHTA and CDR2 FQGNSA. The CDR3 sequence: CASSFPSGLAGGRLYEQYF. CDR3 DNA: TGTGCCAGCAGCTTCCCCTCGGGACTAGCGGGGGGGCGTCTCTACGAGCAGTACTTC.

This sequence joins TRBV7-2 and TRBJ1-6, with 8 bases aligning to TRBD1. Trimming cost V 5 bases and J 8 bases; bases outside gene matches: 8. Germline CDR1 and CDR2: SGHTA and FQGNSA. The CDR3 has 15 residues. The CDR3, as DNA: TGTGCCAGCAGCCCAGGACAGGGCCTTGATTCACCCCTCCACTTT. Protein product: CASSPGQGLDSPLHF.

The chain uses TRBV5-6 and TRBJ1-2; tentatively, D is TRBD1 (6 bases). The CDR3 totals 15 residues. The germline V gene has CDR1 SGHDT and CDR2 YYEEEE. Trimming shortened V by 3 bases and J by 8 bases, and 20 bases separated the two germline ends. In DNA form, the CDR3 reads TGTGCCAGCAGCTCTCAGGCCGGGGGGCTTAACGGCTACACCTTC. As protein: CASSSQAGGLNGYTF.

DNA for the CDR3: TGCGCCAGCAGTGACTCGGACGCCCTGAACACTGAAGCTTTCTTT. Amino acids: CASSDSDALNTEAFF. The chain links TRBV10-2 to TRBJ1-1, with D hard to call. This CDR3 has 15 amino acids. Trimming pared 3 bases from V and 0 bases from J, leaving 11 bases between. Looked up from germline, CDR1 is WSHSY and CDR2 is SAAADI.

The chain links TRBV7-9 to TRBJ1-4; no firm D call. Trimming stripped 0 bases from V and 8 bases from J, with 10 bases between. The CDR3 runs 14 residues. The germline CDR1 and CDR2 sequences are SEHNR and FQNEAQ (reference sequence). CDR3 in DNA: TGTGCCAGCAGCTTAGCGCCAGATGGAGAAAAACTGTTTTTT. Its translation: CASSLAPDGEKLFF.

The chain uses TRBV30 and TRBJ1-4; D might be TRBD1 (5 bases). The CDR3 extends over 17 amino acids. The germline V gene encodes CDR1 GTSNPN and CDR2 SVGIG (reference sequence). Trimming pared 0 bases from V and 10 bases from J, leaving 24 bases between. CDR3 sequence: CAWSVGRERAFWGKLFF. As DNA, the CDR3 is TGTGCCTGGAGTGTTGGCAGGGAGAGGGCTTTCTGGGGAAAACTGTTTTTT.

DNA of the CDR3: TGTGCCAGCAGCACAGGGGGCGGCAATCAGCCCCAGCATTTT. It is translated as CASSTGGGNQPQHF. V usage is TRBV28 and J usage is TRBJ1-5, with 9 positions matching TRBD1. V gave up 6 bases and J gave up 2 bases; unmatched junction bases: 2. Per germline, CDR1 MDHEN and CDR2 SYDVKM. The CDR3 loop spans 14 amino acids.

The chain recombines TRBV9 with TRBJ2-7; weak D call: TRBD1 (6 bases). V lost 0 bases, J lost 1 base, and 14 bases lay in between. The germline CDR1 and CDR2 sequences are SGDLS and YYNGEE. This CDR3 has 16 amino acids. The CDR3 nucleotides are TGTGCCAGCAGCGTAGATCCGGGAACAGGGTCCTACGAGCAGTACTTC. Its translation is CASSVDPGTGSYEQYF.

The V and J genes are TRBV7-6 and TRBJ2-1, with D perhaps TRBD2 (6 bases). There are 19 residues in the CDR3. Trimming removed 1 base at V and 6 bases at J, with 25 bases between. Germline CDR1 and CDR2: SGHVS and FNYEAQ. The CDR3 is CASSLEPSLAIPFINEQFF. CDR3 nucleotide sequence: TGTGCCAGCAGCTTAGAACCGTCACTAGCCATCCCCTTCATCAATGAGCAGTTCTTC.